This T cell receptor (beta chain) was sequenced in a study of cytomegalovirus exposure and HLA in healthy donors. The study, taken as a whole, reports: Productive status was seen about 87% or about 30% of the time for most TCR beta V segments in an earlier analysis. For presence/absence analyses, sequencing depth was assumed to be roughly uniform across donors.

PCR was performed using 60 Vbeta and 13 Jbeta primers. Some clones are missing from TCRdb's copy, which holds only in-frame ones; the method was immunoSEQ multiplex PCR. The repertoire holds about 100,000 clones, 85% to 90% seen once, with 3.5% to 5% in the top ten. CDR3 length equals 12 residues. From germline, CDR1 is GTSNPN and CDR2 SVGIG (reference sequence). V shed 8 bases, J shed 2 bases, and the junction held 4 bases outside the gene matches. Worth noting for this clone: The antigen is unknown.

V gene TRBV30 combines with J gene TRBJ2-7; 9 nucleotides align to TRBD1. This sequence was found in a young man in good health and CMV-seronegative. The sequencing sample was made of PBMCs. This CDR3 is CAGDRAAYEQYF. The CDR3 bases are TGTGCCGGGGACAGGGCTGCCTACGAGCAGTACTTC.